This is a list of T cell receptor beta chains from one sample in a study of shared clonotypes between healthy human individuals. TCRdb's table, derived via immunoSEQ multiplex PCR, lists solely in-frame clones and lacks some. The data show about 1.5 million clones, with 95% to 99% seen just once and about 0.45% held by the top ten. The sequencing sample was made of naive CD4+ T cells sorted from blood. The receptor set was obtained from a man aged 30 to 39 in good health. Each CDR3 is given with its conserved first and last residue. The D gene is left open where the match is weak. Clone size is given for some rows only: seen once, a few or many times, or a class if the clone is expanded.

length	D	V	J	size	DNA	CDR3
14	TRBD1	TRBV5-5	TRBJ2-1	NA	TGTGCCAGCAGCACCCTGACAGGGTTGTATGAGCAGTTCTTC	CASSTLTGLYEQFF
16	TRBD1	TRBV5-4	TRBJ2-2	NA	TGTGCCAGCAGCTTAACTAGACAGGGTTGGCCCGGGGAGCTGTTTTTT	CASSLTRQGWPGELFF
15	NA	TRBV7-2	TRBJ2-7	NA	TGTGCCAGCAGCTCGAGCGACAGGCCCGCCTACGAGCAGTACTTC	CASSSSDRPAYEQYF
15	TRBD1	TRBV11-3	TRBJ2-2	NA	TGTGCCAGCAGCGACGGGACAGGGAGGGACGGGGAGCTGTTTTTT	CASSDGTGRDGELFF
15	NA	TRBV19	TRBJ2-3	NA	TGTGCCAGTAGTACAGCAAGGGATGGCACAGATACGCAGTATTTT	CASSTARDGTDTQYF
14	NA	TRBV9	TRBJ2-1	NA	TGTGCCAGCAGCGTAGGGCTAGAGTCAAATGAGCAGTTCTTC	CASSVGLESNEQFF
11	NA	TRBV5-1	TRBJ1-1	NA	TGCGCCAGCAGCTTGGATCCGCCCCCCAACTTT	CASSLDPPPNF
17	TRBD2	TRBV4-1	TRBJ2-5	NA	TGCGCCAGCAGCCTCGCGGTAGCGGGAGGGCGAGAAAAGACCCAGTACTTC	CASSLAVAGGREKTQYF
14	NA	TRBV9	TRBJ1-1	once	TGTGCCAGCAGCTTCTTCGCCGGGAACACTGAAGCTTTCTTT	CASSFFAGNTEAFF
13	NA	TRBV6-5	TRBJ2-1	NA	TGTGCCAGCAGTCGAGGGCTGTACAATGAGCAGTTCTTC	CASSRGLYNEQFF
14	NA	TRBV6-5	TRBJ2-1	once	TGTGCCAGCAGTTCTCAGGGCTCCTACAATGAGCAGTTCTTC	CASSSQGSYNEQFF
14	NA	TRBV9	TRBJ1-2	NA	TGTGCCAGCAGCGCAAGGGACGGCAACTATGGCTACACCTTC	CASSARDGNYGYTF
14	TRBD1	TRBV28	TRBJ2-2	NA	TGTGCCAGCAGAGAGGGACAGGTGCCCGGGGAGCTGTTTTTT	CASREGQVPGELFF
18	TRBD1	TRBV4-3	TRBJ1-5	NA	TGCGCCAGCAGCCAAACCGGGACAGGGATACCCAGAGGGCAGCCCCAGCATTTT	CASSQTGTGIPRGQPQHF
14	NA	TRBV5-1	TRBJ2-7	NA	TGCGCCAGCAGCTCCTCGACCAGTCTATACGAGCAGTACTTC	CASSSSTSLYEQYF
13	NA	TRBV10-3	TRBJ2-7	NA	TGTGCCATCAGTGGAACAATCAATTACGAGCAGTACTTC	CAISGTINYEQYF
13	NA	TRBV2	TRBJ2-7	NA	TGTGCCAGCAGTGATTTGGGGGCCTACGAGCAGTACTTC	CASSDLGAYEQYF
16	TRBD2	TRBV5-1	TRBJ2-7	NA	TGCGCCAGCAGCTTGGCCGGGAGTAGCGGGAGTGGCGAGCAGTACTTC	CASSLAGSSGSGEQYF
17	NA	TRBV27	TRBJ2-6	NA	TGTGCCAGCAGTTTGGGCCGAATCCAATCCGGGGCCAACGTCCTGACTTTC	CASSLGRIQSGANVLTF
14	NA	TRBV2	TRBJ1-2	once	TGTGCCAGCAGAAGGTCCGGGGGAGACTATGGCTACACCTTC	CASRRSGGDYGYTF
15	NA	TRBV7-2	TRBJ1-1	NA	TGTGCCAGCAGCTTACGGTCGTGGGGTAACACTGAAGCTTTCTTT	CASSLRSWGNTEAFF
13	NA	TRBV7-6	TRBJ2-7	NA	TGTGCCAGCACCCTTACTGGAACCTACGAGCAGTACTTC	CASTLTGTYEQYF
14	NA	TRBV2	TRBJ2-1	NA	TGTGCCAGCAGTAAAGTGAGGTCCGGAAGTGAGCAGTTCTTC	CASSKVRSGSEQFF
15	NA	TRBV18	TRBJ1-5	once	TGTGCCAGCTCACCGGATACAGGAAGCAATCAGCCCCAGCATTTT	CASSPDTGSNQPQHF
15	TRBD2	TRBV14	TRBJ2-3	NA	TGTGCCAGCAGCCAAACTAGCGGGTACACAGATACGCAGTATTTT	CASSQTSGYTDTQYF
15	NA	TRBV7-8	TRBJ1-4	NA	TGTGCCAGCAGCTTAGAGGATGCAACTAATGAAAAACTGTTTTTT	CASSLEDATNEKLFF
17	NA	TRBV9	TRBJ2-1	NA	TGTGCCAGCAGCTTACGCAAAGGGCCGAGCTCCTACAATGAGCAGTTCTTC	CASSLRKGPSSYNEQFF
14	NA	TRBV6-1	TRBJ1-1	NA	TGTGCCAGCAGTGAAGCGCGACGGGGGGAGGAAAGTTTCTTT	CASSEARRGEESFF
15	NA	TRBV10-3	TRBJ2-3	NA	TGTGCCATCAAACAGACCCGGAGACTCACAGATACGCAGTATTTT	CAIKQTRRLTDTQYF
20	TRBD1	TRBV5-1	TRBJ1-2	once	TGCGCCAGCACCCTTTCATCTACAGGGGGACAAGGCCCTGTTAACTATGGCTACACCTTC	CASTLSSTGGQGPVNYGYTF
16	TRBD2	TRBV10-1	TRBJ2-3	NA	TGCGCCAGCAGTAAGGGACTAGCAGTTCGCACAGATACGCAGTATTTT	CASSKGLAVRTDTQYF